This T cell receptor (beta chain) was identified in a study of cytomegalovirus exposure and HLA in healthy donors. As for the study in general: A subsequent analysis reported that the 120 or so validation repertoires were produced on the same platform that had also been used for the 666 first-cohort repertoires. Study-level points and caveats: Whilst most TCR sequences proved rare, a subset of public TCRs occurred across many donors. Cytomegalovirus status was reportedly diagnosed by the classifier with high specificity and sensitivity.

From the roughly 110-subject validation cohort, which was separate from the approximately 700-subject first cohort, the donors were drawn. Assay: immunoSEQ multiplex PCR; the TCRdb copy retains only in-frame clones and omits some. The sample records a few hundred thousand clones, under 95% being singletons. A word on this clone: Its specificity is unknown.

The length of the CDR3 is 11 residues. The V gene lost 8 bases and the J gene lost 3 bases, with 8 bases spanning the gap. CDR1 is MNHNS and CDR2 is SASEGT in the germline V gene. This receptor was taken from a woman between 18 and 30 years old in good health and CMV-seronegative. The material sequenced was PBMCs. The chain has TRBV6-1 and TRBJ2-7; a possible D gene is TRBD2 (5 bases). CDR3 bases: TGTGCCAGCGGGAGTTACTACGAGCAGTACTTC. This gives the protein CASGSYYEQYF.